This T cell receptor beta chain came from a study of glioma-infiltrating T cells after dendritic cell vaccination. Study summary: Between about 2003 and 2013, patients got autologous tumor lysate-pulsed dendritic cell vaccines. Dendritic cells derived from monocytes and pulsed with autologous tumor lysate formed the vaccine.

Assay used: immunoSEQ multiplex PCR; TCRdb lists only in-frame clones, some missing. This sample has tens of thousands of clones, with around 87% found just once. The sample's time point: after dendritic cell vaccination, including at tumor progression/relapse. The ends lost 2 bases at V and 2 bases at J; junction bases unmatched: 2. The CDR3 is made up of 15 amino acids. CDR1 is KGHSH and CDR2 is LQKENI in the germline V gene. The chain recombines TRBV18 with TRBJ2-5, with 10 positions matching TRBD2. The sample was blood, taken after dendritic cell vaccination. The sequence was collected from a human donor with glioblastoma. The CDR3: CASSPFSGGQETQYF. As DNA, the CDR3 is TGTGCCAGCTCACCATTTAGCGGGGGGCAAGAGACCCAGTACTTC.